The sample holds a few counts of the clone carrying this T cell receptor (beta chain). Its antigen remains unknown. This table comes from immunoSEQ multiplex PCR, and its TCRdb copy is limited to in-frame clones, with some not included. The sample carries about 94,000 clones, around 90% recorded once. These data originate in a study of T cell responses to AZD1222 COVID-19 vaccine. General observations from the study: Increased Spike-specific TCR breadth and depth were observed after two AZD1222 doses.

This TCR was recovered from an adult in good health. Sample: peripheral blood, taken on day 0 of AZD1222 vaccination.

CDR3 sequence reads: CASSDSSAATQQFF. The CDR3, as DNA: TGTGCCAGCAGTGACTCCTCGGCAGCCACTCAGCAGTTCTTC. The V and J genes are TRBV6-4 and TRBJ2-1; D is undetermined. The CDR3 has 14 amino acids. V was cut by 0 bases and J by 11 bases, with 14 bases left in between. Germline V gene sequence: CDR1 MRHNA, CDR2 SNTAGT.